This T cell receptor beta chain was sequenced for a study of cytomegalovirus exposure and HLA in healthy donors (dated by TCRdb to 2016 to 2017). With regard to the full study: According to an earlier analysis of 550 to 750 of the donors, 200 million or so T cells yielded 90 million to 140 million unique TCR beta sequences and approximately 280 Gb of sequence data. The number of donors typed differed by locus, with roughly 629-640 for A, B, C, DRB1 and DQB1, roughly 520 for DQA1, 600 to 610 for DPA1, and approximately 470 for DPB1. An early release that covered some 630 HLA-typed donors contained approximately 320 gigabases of sequencing data and around 85 million unique TCR sequences. To predict cytomegalovirus infection status, the study combined high-throughput TCR immunosequencing, statistical association of individual TCRs with disease status, and machine learning. Both class I and class II loci were covered by HLA typing, at four-digit resolution. In the later analysis, no new phenotypic data were used to find candidate immune exposures; instead, reliance was placed on TCR beta sequences and their occurrence across donors. In a later analysis, previously published TCR beta repertoires from 600 to 850 donors were re-analyzed and high-resolution HLA genotyping was added so that TCR occurrence patterns could be studied. Of the roughly 420 genotyped donors, 65% to 90% were placed in the genetic ancestry cluster associated with self-reported Caucasian donors. Using immunosequencing, the study profiled T cell repertoires from 550 to 750 subjects and related those repertoires to cytomegalovirus serostatus. Donor age, sex, ethnicity and CMV serostatus were collected together with the repertoire data. The study aimed to test whether cataloging public T cell receptors could reveal signatures of past pathogen exposure. Genome-wide SNP genotypes for about three fifths of the 666 donors were used in a later genetic analysis, which treated that subset as a discovery cohort. On average, 235,054 unique TCR beta nucleotide sequences were sequenced per donor among 398 genotyped donors of the cohort, with 15% to 20% of those sequences being non-productive. Because of strong linkage in the cohort, four or five DR-DQ haplotypes were treated as single units for association and clustering. In an earlier analysis of a few hundred of the donors, high-throughput TCR beta sequencing was used to judge whether each TCR beta V gene segment behaved as functional or pseudogenic. In addition to the first cohort of 500 to 850 subjects, a separate validation cohort of around 110 different subjects was used. Every repertoire in the discovery cohort had been generated on one and the same sequencing platform. Study-level results and caveats: A later genetic analysis reported fewer N-insertions in productive TCRs among donors in an Asian-associated ancestry cluster than the 666-donor mean. In vitro tests confirmed that a few of the cytomegalovirus-associated TCR beta chains recognize cytomegalovirus antigens. A later analysis found that TCR association rates varied across HLA loci, with DRB1 alleles showing the most associated TCRs and HLA-C alleles the fewest. The sequencing pipeline was judged likely to have produced a cluster of highly shared sequence variants as a technical artifact. Correlated functional status among segregating V segments might be attributable to linkage disequilibrium, but an unknown experimental factor could not be ruled out. Because some donors lacked HLA typing at each locus, the association tests relied only on the typed subset. A later genetic analysis associated a missense DCLRE1C variant with V-gene and J-gene trimming of TCR beta chains, and an independent cohort replicated the association. Specific HLA alleles were associated with roughly 16,000 TCR beta sequences at a false discovery rate of 0.05 in a later analysis. A later analysis found that HLA-associated TCR beta chains were more clonally expanded and had lower generation probabilities than equally common non-associated chains. An earlier analysis of approximately 600 of the donors showed that most TCR beta V segments appeared in productive rearrangements either about 90% or about 30% of the time, which broadly matched IMGT annotations. Strong co-occurrence of HLA alleles, especially DR and DQ, made assigning TCR associations to individual alleles difficult. Most TCR sequences were observed very rarely across donors, whereas some public TCRs were present in many individuals. According to a later analysis, most CMV-associated TCR beta chains appeared to be HLA-restricted, and the HLA associations seemed to be driven largely by CMV exposure. Several of the top co-occurrence clusters appeared to be linked to parvovirus B19, influenza, CMV and Epstein-Barr virus, according to a later analysis. Because counts were too low, approximately 18 rarely observed V segments, including chromosome 9 orphons, were excluded from the earlier analysis of 587 of the donors. The 87-base-pair reads could not distinguish some IMGT-functional V segments, including TRBV6-2 and TRBV6-3, so those segments were excluded. In both the original and validation cohorts, the classifier was reported to diagnose cytomegalovirus status with high specificity and sensitivity. The authors suggested that the approach could potentially be extended to other disease states and immunological phenotypes. A further reported finding was that TCR beta sequences accurately predicted the HLA-A and HLA-B alleles for most subjects in the first cohort. The only immune exposure information available for the cohort was CMV serostatus. The study gave a list of under 200 TCR beta chains associated with cytomegalovirus. Presence/absence analyses assumed roughly uniform sequencing depth across donors, an assumption that may not hold. The cohort was sequenced for TCR beta chains only, and without alpha or paired-chain data the features that could be detected were limited.

Including the terminal cysteine and phenylalanine, the CDR3 comprises 17 residues. The only DNA kept is the CDR3, 51 bases in frame from the first base. CDR1 and CDR2 were assigned from the germline V gene as SNHLY and FYNNEI. From V the trimming removes 2 bases and from J it removes 8 bases, while the gene matches leave 11 bases of the junction unaccounted for. The cohort comprised some 680 healthy bone marrow donors. At the time of sampling, all cohort members were nominally healthy, though unrecorded immune exposures were likely present. The donor tested CMV seronegative, placing the donor among the 350 or so seronegative members of the cohort. Every donor gave a peripheral blood sample, and the peripheral blood mononuclear cells from that sample were used for TCR beta sequencing. Genomic DNA was extracted from the blood cell samples with the Qiagen DNeasy Blood Extraction Kit. Libraries were made using the immunoSEQ multiplex PCR assay. A mixture of 60 forward primers for TCR Vbeta segments and 13 reverse primers for TCR Jbeta segments was used in the multiplex PCR. The CDR3 region of rearranged TCR beta genes was amplified from genomic DNA by a multiplex PCR assay. On the Illumina HiSeq System, the amplified TCR beta libraries were sequenced as 87-base-pair reads. The paper's data handling went like this. Across the 666 repertoires, a later analysis counted around 80 million unique TCR beta chains, some 11 million of which were shared by at least two donors. A nearest-neighbor algorithm error-corrected the raw reads and collapsed the reads into unique sequences, merging closely related sequences to remove PCR and sequencing errors. Alignment of CDR3 sequences to IMGT reference sequences was used to assign V, D and J gene segments. Each retained sequence needed at least a six-nucleotide match to both a V gene segment and a J gene segment. A rearrangement was called productive if the CDR3 had no stop codons and remained in frame with V and J, and every other rearrangement was called non-productive. Following IMGT convention, CDR3 was defined as the stretch from the second conserved V-encoded cysteine to the conserved J-encoded phenylalanine. Sequences without an unambiguous match to a single V gene segment were excluded from the earlier analysis of about 630 of the donors. An earlier analysis of some 610 of the donors called V segments functional above 56.7% productive rearrangements and segregating when the between-donor standard deviation exceeded 5%. To diagnose cytomegalovirus status from the catalog of TCR beta chain sequences, a statistical classification framework was built. In a later analysis, V and J genes were assigned by comparing TCR nucleotide sequences against IMGT/GENE-DB human TR gene sequences. The TCRdist pipeline was used in a later analysis to assign CDR3 sequences and most-parsimonious VDJ recombination scenarios. A later analysis defined each TCR beta chain by its CDR3 amino acid sequence plus V-gene family, and excluded reads lacking a unique V-gene family. A later analysis removed 500 to 650 highly shared, low-generation-probability nucleotide sequences to deal with suspected cross-contamination and a sequencing artifact. A later analysis calculated a clonal expansion index for each public chain from normalized within-repertoire ranks of inferred template counts. In a later analysis, generation probabilities were computed using a VDJ recombination model fitted to out-of-frame rearrangements, and the results were checked against IGoR. In a later analysis, TCR-TCR, TCR-HLA and TCR-CMV co-occurrence was scored with hypergeometric tests, and a repertoire-size bias correction was applied to TCR pairs. In a later analysis, false discovery rates were estimated by permuting HLA or CMV assignments 20 times. In a later analysis, co-occurring TCRs were grouped using DBSCAN, with TCRdist sequence similarity added in when clustering inside HLA-allele-positive subsets. Repertoires with fewer than 30,000 or more than 120,000 public chains, plus five repertoires with anomalous nucleotide sharing, were excluded from co-occurrence clustering. This immuneACCESS table, as held by TCRdb, lists in-frame sequences with V and J called but not all clones. Of the missing ones, under half trace to an unresolved V gene in checked studies; the others have no known cause. The DNA gave D and trimming, while V, J and clone size come from that table. The sample table contains about 160,000 clones; only one count was recorded for around nine tenths of them. Around 0.85% of the sample goes to the ten largest clones.

Comments on this clone: It lacks a known antigen. The record has no base qualities; no much larger clone is one base away.

Source material: PBMCs. The receptor was isolated from a woman aged 30 to 39 in good health and CMV-seronegative. Recombination connected TRBV2 to TRBJ2-1, and TRBD2 aligns with 11 junction nucleotides. The CDR3 protein sequence reads: CASSESWMTSGIYEQFF. The nucleotides read TGTGCCAGCAGTGAATCTTGGATGACTAGCGGGATTTATGAGCAGTTCTTC.